This paragraph covers one T cell receptor (beta chain) sequence. Its antigen is unknown. This record belongs to a study of OX40 agonist ivuxolimab in advanced cancers. The wider study: Cancers in dose escalation were hepatocellular, melanoma, renal cell and head and neck. A mean age of around 63 years, range roughly 23 to 85, was recorded, and under 85% were male. General observations from the study: Averaged across samples, CD8+ T cells carried more expanded clones than CD4+ did.

TCRdb's copy holds only in-frame clones and misses some; the assay was immunoSEQ multiplex PCR. The data contain about 55,000 clones, around nine tenths of them singletons. This TCR derives from an adult with an advanced solid tumor such as melanoma, head and neck, liver or kidney cancer. Source: CD4+ or CD8+ T cells sorted from blood, taken in a trial of the OX40 agonist ivuxolimab.

The CDR3 sequence is CASKGNTGELFF. DNA for the CDR3: TGTGCCAGCAAAGGGAACACCGGGGAGCTGTTTTTT. The chain combines TRBV28 with TRBJ2-2; D unresolved. The CDR3 contains 12 residues. The germline V gene encodes CDR1 MDHEN and CDR2 SYDVKM. Trimming stripped 7 bases from V and 1 base from J, with 4 bases between.